What follows describes a single T cell receptor beta chain. Which antigen it targets is not known. A read error is possible here, since a much larger clone lies one base away. This entry comes from a study of blood T cells in healthy people across ages (dated by TCRdb to 2014 to 2015). About the investigation overall: Template switching captured roughly one uniquely barcoded TCR beta cDNA molecule per two T cells in model experiments. Age-related changes in TCR beta repertoire diversity were measured in the study by deep sequencing normalized with unique cDNA molecular identifiers. Donors were grouped into four age groups: young (average approximately 15 years), middle-aged (about 38), aged (62) and long-lived (82). To avoid experimental bias, donors of different ages were distributed randomly across sequencing lanes. For two donors (one aged 18 to 29 and one aged 80 or older), the study analyzed two additional independent replicas of 1 million unique cDNA reads from the same blood draw.

Measured from the cysteine to the phenylalanine, the CDR3 is 18 residues long. The read is trimmed to its CDR3 DNA, 54 bases read in frame from base 1. From a lookup of the germline V gene, CDR1 and CDR2 are SGHTA and FQGTGA. On the study overall, not on this receptor specifically: As age increased, observed TCR beta diversity per million T cells dropped in a roughly linear way, and a significant reduction was already evident by age around 41. Since profiling was done on bulk unsorted PBMCs, naive and antigen-experienced compartments could not be conclusively compared. A strong correlation was found between observed TCR beta diversity and the percentage of naive T cells measured by flow cytometry. Compared with the aged group, more naive CD4+ T cells, fewer expanded clones and increased TCR diversity were shown by the long-lived group, suggesting age selection. Total diversity estimates from one million sequenced T cells were considered lower bounds and underestimates. Because donor CMV infection status was unknown, age-related changes in expanded clonotypes were potentially confounded.

The donors were some 39 Caucasian individuals from Russia, aged 6 to 90 years, who were systemically healthy. Each donor gave 9.5 to 10 milliliters of peripheral blood, drawn into EDTA-treated Vacutainer tubes. Ficoll-Paque density-gradient centrifugation was used to isolate PBMCs, with at least 6.5 million per sample. Trizol reagent was used to extract total RNA from PBMCs, with at least 5 micrograms per sample. The percentages of naive CD45RAhigh/CD27high T cells were determined by flow cytometry on a PBMC aliquot from every donor. Receptor libraries were prepared by 5' RACE. Sequencing was performed on an Illumina HiSeq 2500. The second PCR ran for about 6 to 12 cycles and used a J-beta primer mix along with a sample-barcoded 5' primer. Each TCR beta cDNA molecule received a unique molecular identifier from a template-switch 5' adaptor carrying 12 random nucleotides. Each sample yielded at least 2.5 million CDR3-containing paired-end reads. The Mint cDNA synthesis kit, primed by a TRBC-specific oligonucleotide, was used to synthesize first-strand cDNA from all RNA. After uracil-DNA glycosylase treatment, a first 18-cycle PCR used universal primers M1SS and BC2_uni_R on all cDNA. Per the source publication's procedure: Normalization of each sample was performed by random selection of 1 million high-quality reads, each carrying a distinct molecular identifier. Instead of being binned into consensus sequences, reads with shared molecular identifiers were discarded. MiTCR, set to a Q25 quality threshold and the strictest error-elimination algorithm, was used for CDR3 identification, clonotype clustering and error correction. A nonparametric unseen species model using Euler transformation provided a lower-bound estimate of total TCR beta diversity. TCRdb trimmed public reads at Q25 via fastp, called clones via MiXCR and kept in-frame beta chains. Merged by CDR3 protein, the rows form single entries marked with the most common genes and DNA. TCRdb, not the original authors, processed these V and J calls. This sample holds roughly 680,000 distinct CDR3 sequences; over 45% were observed only once. Under 35% of the sample belongs to the ten largest clones.

The sample comprised blood. The TCR sequence derives from an older woman in good health. The sequence links TRBV7-3 to TRBJ2-1, with TRBD2 identical over 10 junction bases. Read as DNA, the sequence is TGTGCCGGCAGCTCCCCCGTAGCGGGAGGCGTCCAATACAATGAGCAGTTCTTC. The encoded protein is CAGSSPVAGGVQYNEQFF.